This TCR beta chain was found in a study of technical replicates of blood from a handful of donors. Germline V gene lookup returns CDR1 SGHRS and CDR2 YFSETQ. V lost 6 bases and J lost 6, with 16 bases in between. CDR3 length equals 13 residues. Only in-frame clones appear in the TCRdb table, and some are missing; sequencing was by immunoSEQ multiplex PCR. In the table there are approximately 82,000 clones, under 95% of which are singletons. The origin of this receptor is a human donor in good health. The J gene is TRBJ2-7, the V gene TRBV5-1; tentative D call: TRBD2 (6 bases). Source material: T cells isolated from PBMCs. Here the CDR3 reads CASTWGDDSEQYF. In DNA, the CDR3 is TGCGCCAGCACCTGGGGGGATGACAGCGAGCAGTACTTC. Looking up the rest from reference TRBV5-1 and TRBJ2-7 gives the full variable domain: KAGVTQTPRYLIKTRGQQVTLSCSPISGHRSVSWYQQTPGQGLQFLFEYFSETQRNKGNFPGRFSGRQFSNSRSEMNVSTLELGDSALYLCASTWGDDSEQYFGPGTRLTVT.